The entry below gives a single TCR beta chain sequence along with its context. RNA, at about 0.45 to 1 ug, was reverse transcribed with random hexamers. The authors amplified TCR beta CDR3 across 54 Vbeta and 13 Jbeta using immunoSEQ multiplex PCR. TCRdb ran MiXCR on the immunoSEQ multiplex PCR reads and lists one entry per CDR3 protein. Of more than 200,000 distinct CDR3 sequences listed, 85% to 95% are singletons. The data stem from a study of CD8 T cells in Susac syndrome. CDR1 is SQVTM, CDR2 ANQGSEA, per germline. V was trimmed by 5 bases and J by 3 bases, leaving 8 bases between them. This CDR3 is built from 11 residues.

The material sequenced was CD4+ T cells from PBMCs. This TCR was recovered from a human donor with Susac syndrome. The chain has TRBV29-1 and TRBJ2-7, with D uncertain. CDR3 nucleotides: TGCAGCGTTTTGAAGAACTACGAGCAGTACTTC. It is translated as CSVLKNYEQYF.